A single sample is the source of the 11 T cell receptor beta chains below, sequenced in a study of T cells in Graves' hyperthyroidism and ophthalmopathy. There were TCR beta CDR3 regions amplified from RNA transcripts. The HTBI set primed first-round TCR CDR3 RT-PCR. TCRdb re-called the multiplex PCR reads through MiXCR, storing one row per CDR3 protein. This table has 550,000 to 600,000 distinct CDR3 sequences, roughly a sixth appearing once. The sample consisted of blood. The receptors were sampled from a woman aged 18-29 years with Graves' hyperthyroidism.

This clonotype came up many times. The chain has TRBV20-1 and TRBJ1-2; 8 bases are a match to TRBD1. The V segment lost 2 bases and the J segment 3 bases; nucleotides outside the gene matches: 2. The CDR3 runs 13 residues. Per germline, CDR1 DFQATT and CDR2 SNEGSKA (reference sequence). CDR3 nucleotides: TGCAGTGCTAGACGACAGGGGTACTATGGCTACACCTTC. This encodes CSARRQGYYGYTF.

The chain employs TRBV6-1 and TRBJ1-6; perhaps TRBD1 as D (5 bases). The V end was cut by 0 bases, the J end by 10 bases, with 13 bases between. Per the germline V gene, CDR1 is MNHNS and CDR2 is SASEGT. There are 15 residues in the CDR3. CDR3 sequence reads: CASSEARAGRSPLHF. In DNA, the CDR3 is TGTGCCAGCAGTGAAGCTCGGGCAGGGCGCTCACCCCTCCACTTT.

The gene calls are TRBV4-3 and TRBJ2-3; 8 bases align to TRBD2. The V and J ends lost 2 bases and 3 bases, in that order; junction bases with no gene match: 7. CDR3 length equals 16 residues. Germline CDR1 and CDR2: LGHNA and YSLEER. The CDR3 loop reads CASSQIRGGGTDTQYF. CDR3 coding DNA: TGCGCCAGCAGCCAAATCCGGGGGGGCGGTACAGATACGCAGTATTTT.

The gene calls are TRBV28 and TRBJ2-2, with 11 bases identical to TRBD2. The ends lost 1 base at V and 7 bases at J; junction bases unmatched: 5. Germline assignment: CDR1 MDHEN and CDR2 SYDVKM. There are 16 residues in the CDR3. This chain's CDR3 is CASSLLAGGPVGELFF. CDR3 coding DNA: TGTGCCAGCAGTTTATTAGCGGGAGGGCCGGTCGGGGAGCTGTTTTTT.

The rearrangement links TRBV12-3 or TRBV12-4 to TRBJ1-3; no firm D call. The length of the CDR3 is 13 residues. V gave up 7 bases and J gave up 1 base, with 8 bases separating them. Here the CDR3 reads CASNDRSGNTIYF. For the CDR3, the DNA is TGTGCCAGCAACGACCGTTCTGGAAACACCATATATTTT.

V usage is TRBV7-6 and J usage is TRBJ2-1; perhaps TRBD1 as D (6 bases). Germline CDR1 and CDR2: SGHVS and FNYEAQ. The length of the CDR3 is 11 residues. The V end lost 3 bases, the J end lost 14 bases, and 11 bases lay between the germline ends. The CDR3 spells CASSLGQGKFF. CDR3 nucleotides: TGTGCCAGCAGCTTGGGGCAGGGGAAGTTCTTC.

This clonotype was recorded many times. The chain carries TRBV5-1 and TRBJ2-5; D uncertain. This CDR3 is 12 amino acids long. CDR1 is SGHRS and CDR2 is YFSETQ in the germline V gene. The V and J ends lost 2 bases and 4 bases respectively, with 6 bases between them. CDR3 bases: TGCGCCAGCAGCTTCTCCCGAGAGACCCAGTACTTC. Residues: CASSFSRETQYF.

This clonotype was picked up a small number of times. The CDR3 region has the DNA TGTGCCAGCACCCTGGGACGGGTTGTGGAGCCCCAGCATTTT. Its translation is CASTLGRVVEPQHF. The chain combines TRBV12-3 or TRBV12-4 with TRBJ1-5; the D gene is possibly TRBD1 (5 bases). There are 14 residues in the CDR3. V lost 7 bases and J lost 8, with 18 bases in between.

In this sample, this clonotype turned up many times. The V call is TRBV6-1, the J call TRBJ2-7; TRBD2 agrees at 7 bases. This CDR3 comprises 15 residues. Per germline, CDR1 MNHNS and CDR2 SASEGT. V lost 7 bases, J lost 0 bases, and 9 bases stayed unmatched. The CDR3 DNA sequence: TGTGCCAGCACCCCAAGGGCGGGAGACTCCTACGAGCAGTACTTC. Translated: CASTPRAGDSYEQYF.

This clonotype was recorded a few times. The chain carries TRBV9 and TRBJ1-1; TRBD1 agrees at 9 bases. This CDR3 contains 15 residues. Germline assignment: CDR1 SGDLS and CDR2 YYNGEE. V lost 2 bases to trimming and J lost 2 bases; unmatched junction nucleotides: 4. The CDR3 loop is CASSVEQGANTEAFF. The CDR3 DNA follows: TGTGCCAGCAGCGTGGAACAGGGGGCAAACACTGAAGCTTTCTTT. The whole variable domain, remainder taken from reference TRBV9 and TRBJ1-1, is DSGVTQTPKHLITATGQRVTLRCSPRSGDLSVYWYQQSLDQGLQFLIQYYNGEERAKGNILERFSAQQFPDLHSELNLSSLELGDSALYFCASSVEQGANTEAFFGQGTRLTVV.

The chain uses TRBV7-8 and TRBJ2-3; D call uncertain. There are 14 residues in the CDR3. In germline, CDR1 is SGHVS, CDR2 FQNEAQ. V was cut by 2 bases and J by 5 bases, with 11 bases left in between. CDR3 protein: CASSLIIDGDTQYF. Written as DNA, the CDR3 is TGTGCCAGCAGCTTAATCATAGATGGAGATACGCAGTATTTT.